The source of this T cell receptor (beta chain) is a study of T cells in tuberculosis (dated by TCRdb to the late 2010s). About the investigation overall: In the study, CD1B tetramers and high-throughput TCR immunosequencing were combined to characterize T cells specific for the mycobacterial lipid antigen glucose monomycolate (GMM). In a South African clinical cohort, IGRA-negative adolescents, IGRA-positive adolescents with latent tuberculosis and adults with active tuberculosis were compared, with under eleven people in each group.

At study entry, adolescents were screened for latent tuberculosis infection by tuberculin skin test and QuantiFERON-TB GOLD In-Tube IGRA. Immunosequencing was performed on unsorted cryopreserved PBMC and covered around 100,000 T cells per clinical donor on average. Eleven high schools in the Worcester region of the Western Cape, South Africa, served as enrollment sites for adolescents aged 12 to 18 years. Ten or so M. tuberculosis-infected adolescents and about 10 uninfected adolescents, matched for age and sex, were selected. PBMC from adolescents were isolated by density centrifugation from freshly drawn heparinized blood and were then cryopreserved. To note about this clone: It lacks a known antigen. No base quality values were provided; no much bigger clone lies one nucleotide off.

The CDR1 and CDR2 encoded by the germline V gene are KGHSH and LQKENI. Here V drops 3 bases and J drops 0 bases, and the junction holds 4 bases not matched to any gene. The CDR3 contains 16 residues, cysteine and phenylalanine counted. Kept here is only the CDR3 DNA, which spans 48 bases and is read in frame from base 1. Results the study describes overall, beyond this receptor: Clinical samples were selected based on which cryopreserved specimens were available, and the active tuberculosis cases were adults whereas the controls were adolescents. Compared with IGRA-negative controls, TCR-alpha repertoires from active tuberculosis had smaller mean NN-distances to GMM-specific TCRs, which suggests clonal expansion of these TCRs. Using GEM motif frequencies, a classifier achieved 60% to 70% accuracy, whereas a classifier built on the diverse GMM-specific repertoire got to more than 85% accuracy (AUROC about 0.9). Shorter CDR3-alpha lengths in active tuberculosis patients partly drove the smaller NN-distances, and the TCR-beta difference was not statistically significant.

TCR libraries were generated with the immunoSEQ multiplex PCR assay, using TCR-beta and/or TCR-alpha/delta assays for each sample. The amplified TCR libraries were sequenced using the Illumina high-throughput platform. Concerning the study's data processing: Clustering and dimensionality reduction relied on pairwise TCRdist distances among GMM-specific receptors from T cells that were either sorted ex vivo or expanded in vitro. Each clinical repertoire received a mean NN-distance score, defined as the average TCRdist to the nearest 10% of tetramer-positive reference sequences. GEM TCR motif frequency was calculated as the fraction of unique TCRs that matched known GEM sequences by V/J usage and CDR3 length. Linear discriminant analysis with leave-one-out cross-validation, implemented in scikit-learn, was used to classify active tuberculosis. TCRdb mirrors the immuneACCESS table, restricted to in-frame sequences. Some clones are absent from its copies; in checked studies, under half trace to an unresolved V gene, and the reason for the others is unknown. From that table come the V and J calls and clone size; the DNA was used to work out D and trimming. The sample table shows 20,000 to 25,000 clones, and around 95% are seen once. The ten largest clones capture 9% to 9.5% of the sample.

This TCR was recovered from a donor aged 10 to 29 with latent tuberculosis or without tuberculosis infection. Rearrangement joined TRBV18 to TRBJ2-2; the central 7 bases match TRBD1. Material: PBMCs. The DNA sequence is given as TGTGCCAGCTCACCTCTTACAGGGGCGAACACCGGGGAGCTGTTTTTT. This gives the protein CASSPLTGANTGELFF.